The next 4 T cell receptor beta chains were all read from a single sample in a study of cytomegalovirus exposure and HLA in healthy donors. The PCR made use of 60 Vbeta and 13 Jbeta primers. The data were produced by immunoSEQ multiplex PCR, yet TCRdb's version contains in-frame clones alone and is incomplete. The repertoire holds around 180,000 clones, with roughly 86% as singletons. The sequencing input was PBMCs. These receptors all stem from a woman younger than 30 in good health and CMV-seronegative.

This chain's CDR3 is CASSPPFSAANEKLFF. For the CDR3, the DNA is TGTGCCAGCTCACCACCTTTCTCGGCGGCTAATGAAAAACTGTTTTTT. The rearrangement links TRBV18 to TRBJ1-4; no definite D call. The V end was cut by 0 bases, the J end by 3 bases, with 11 bases between. Germline assignment: CDR1 KGHSH and CDR2 LQKENI. The CDR3 has 16 residues.

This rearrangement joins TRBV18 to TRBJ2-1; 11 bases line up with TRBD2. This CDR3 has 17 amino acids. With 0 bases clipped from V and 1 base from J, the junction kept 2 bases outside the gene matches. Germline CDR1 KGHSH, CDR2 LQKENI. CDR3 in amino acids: CASSPPTSGISYNEQFF. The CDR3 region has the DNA TGTGCCAGCTCACCACCGACTAGCGGGATTTCCTACAATGAGCAGTTCTTC.

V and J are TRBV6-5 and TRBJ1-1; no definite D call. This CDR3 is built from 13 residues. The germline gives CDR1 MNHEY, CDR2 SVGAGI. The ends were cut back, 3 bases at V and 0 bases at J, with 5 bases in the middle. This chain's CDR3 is CASSYLMNTEAFF. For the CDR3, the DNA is TGTGCCAGCAGTTATTTAATGAACACTGAAGCTTTCTTT.

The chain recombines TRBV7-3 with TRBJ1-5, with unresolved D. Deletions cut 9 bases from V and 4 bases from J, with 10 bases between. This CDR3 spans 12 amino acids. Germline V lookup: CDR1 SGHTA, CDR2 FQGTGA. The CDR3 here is CARAQFNQPQHF. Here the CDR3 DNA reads TGTGCCAGGGCACAATTTAATCAGCCCCAGCATTTT. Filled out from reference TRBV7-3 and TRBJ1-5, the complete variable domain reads GAGVSQTPSNKVTEKGKYVELRCDPISGHTALYWYRQSLGQGPEFLIYFQGTGAADDSGLPNDRFFAVRPEGSVSTLKIQRTERGDSAVYLCARAQFNQPQHFGDGTRLSIL.